This TCR beta chain comes out of a study of shared clonotypes between healthy human individuals. In the original workflow: In the immunoSEQ data, sequences were junction-only and lacked quality scores, so filtering differed. Produced via immunoSEQ multiplex PCR; TCRdb's table is partial and in-frame only. V and J calls and clone size are as listed in that table; D and trimming were resolved from the DNA. The table includes about 1 million clones, around 76% detected once. The investigators split CD4+ cells into a CD45RA+ naive subset and a CD45RA-negative memory subset. This CDR3 contains 15 residues. Germline V gives CDR1 SGHNT, CDR2 YYREEE (reference sequence). V was pared by 2 bases and J by 2 bases, with 12 bases between. As concerns this clone: Its antigen remains unknown.

Findings of the study overall: Relative to memory subsets, naive subsets generally showed larger estimated richness.

Sequenced sample: memory CD4+ T cells sorted from blood. Noted subset: CD45RA-negative fraction. This receptor was taken from a man between 18 and 35 years old in good health. The J gene is TRBJ2-3, the V gene TRBV5-4; D remains unclear. The CDR3 spells CASSLDLVATDTQYF. The DNA of the CDR3 is TGTGCCAGCAGCTTAGATTTGGTGGCCACAGATACGCAGTATTTT.